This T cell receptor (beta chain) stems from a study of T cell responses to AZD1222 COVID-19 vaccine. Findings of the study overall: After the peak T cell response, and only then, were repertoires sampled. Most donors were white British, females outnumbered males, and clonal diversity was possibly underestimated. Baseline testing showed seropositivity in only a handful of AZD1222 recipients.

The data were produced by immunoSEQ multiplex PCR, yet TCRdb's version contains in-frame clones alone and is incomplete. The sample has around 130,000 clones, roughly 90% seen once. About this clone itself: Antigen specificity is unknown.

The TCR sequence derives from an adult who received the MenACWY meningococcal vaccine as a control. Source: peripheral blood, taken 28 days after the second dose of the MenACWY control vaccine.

The CDR3 sequence: CASSQVLTRTGELFF. Written as DNA, the CDR3 is TGCGCCAGCAGCCAAGTGCTGACGAGGACCGGGGAGCTGTTTTTT. J is TRBJ2-2 and V is TRBV4-1; D unresolved. The CDR3 covers 15 residues. Between the trimmed V and J ends, which lost 1 base and 5 bases, there was a span of 11 bases. Germline assignment: CDR1 MGHRA and CDR2 YSYEKL.